The entry below describes one T cell receptor beta chain. Antigen: not known. Through template switching, a universal primer site was introduced, and the cDNA contained unique molecular identifiers. MiXCR, applied by TCRdb to the 5' RACE reads, yields one record per CDR3 protein. The top ten clones hold approximately 0.48% of a sample with about 530,000 distinct CDR3 sequences, 20% to 25% of them seen once. The sample is drawn from a study of identical twins. Healthy Caucasians, and only they, were the donors. V lost 0 bases to trimming and J lost 0 bases, with 3 bases between them. The length of the CDR3 is 15 residues. The V gene's germline CDR1 is SGHDN and CDR2 FVKESK. Findings of the study overall: The authors drew conclusions from cross-sectional statistical analysis rather than following the same donors. Among monozygotic twins, out-of-frame TCR alpha sharing exceeded what models predicted.

Separately, the same data were catalogued under a study of yellow fever vaccine responses in identical twins.

This receptor was identified in a woman under 30 in good health. The sample taken for sequencing was CD4+ T cells sorted from blood. The chain is built from TRBV14 and TRBJ2-6; D is unresolved. CDR3 DNA: TGTGCCAGCAGCCAAGACAGCTCTGGGGCCAACGTCCTGACTTTC. Translating it yields CASSQDSSGANVLTF.